This T cell receptor (beta chain) was profiled in a study of T cells expressing NK-cell markers. Study context: One of eight sequenced donors was HCMV-seronegative; the other seven were seropositive. Broader study findings: The CD3+CD56-NKG2C+ fraction of four donors was likewise dominated by these clonotypes.

In regard to this clonotype: Its antigen is not known.

The CDR3 is 15 residues long. The germline V gene encodes CDR1 SEHNR and CDR2 FQNEAQ (reference sequence). Libraries used 5'RACE template switching adding universal primer site and UMIs. TCRdb reprocessed the 5' RACE reads; each CDR3 protein has one entry and no DNA is given. The repertoire table contains 160,000 or so distinct CDR3 sequences. Material for sequencing was blood T cells: a sorted CD56 or NKG2C T cell subset, CD4+ or CD8+ T cells, or bulk PBMC T cells (not recorded which). The chain has TRBV7-9 and TRBJ1-2; no DNA is available, so the TRBD1 call from TCRdb remains unchecked. The TCR was taken from a woman aged 18-70 years in good health. The CDR3 region is CASSSWDRENYGYTF.